The following is a T cell receptor beta chain sequence with its context. The antigen remains unidentified. Germline lookup yields CDR1 MDHEN and CDR2 SYDVKM. The CDR3 is made up of 15 amino acids. V was clipped by 4 bases and J by 6 bases, with 18 bases between them. Assay used: immunoSEQ multiplex PCR; TCRdb lists only in-frame clones, some missing. Of 65,000 to 100,000 clones in the sample, 90% are singletons; the top ten hold approximately 0.3%. The data were obtained in a study of OX40 agonist ivuxolimab in advanced cancers. For the study at large: Six ivuxolimab dose levels, 0.01 to 10 mg/kg, were given intravenously every 2 weeks.

Study observations and caveats: No determination was made of the antigen specificity of the expanded peripheral T cells. Partial responders receiving 0.1-3.0 mg/kg showed among the lowest clonal expansion.

The V call is TRBV28, the J call TRBJ1-1, with a possible D match to TRBD1 (5 bases). This sample comprised CD4+ or CD8+ T cells sorted from blood, obtained in a trial of the OX40 agonist ivuxolimab. The TCR sequence derives from an adult with an advanced solid tumor such as melanoma, head and neck, liver or kidney cancer. CDR3 in DNA: TGTGCCAGCAGTTCCCCGGGACGGGGTGGCCCTGAAGCTTTCTTT. Protein product: CASSSPGRGGPEAFF.